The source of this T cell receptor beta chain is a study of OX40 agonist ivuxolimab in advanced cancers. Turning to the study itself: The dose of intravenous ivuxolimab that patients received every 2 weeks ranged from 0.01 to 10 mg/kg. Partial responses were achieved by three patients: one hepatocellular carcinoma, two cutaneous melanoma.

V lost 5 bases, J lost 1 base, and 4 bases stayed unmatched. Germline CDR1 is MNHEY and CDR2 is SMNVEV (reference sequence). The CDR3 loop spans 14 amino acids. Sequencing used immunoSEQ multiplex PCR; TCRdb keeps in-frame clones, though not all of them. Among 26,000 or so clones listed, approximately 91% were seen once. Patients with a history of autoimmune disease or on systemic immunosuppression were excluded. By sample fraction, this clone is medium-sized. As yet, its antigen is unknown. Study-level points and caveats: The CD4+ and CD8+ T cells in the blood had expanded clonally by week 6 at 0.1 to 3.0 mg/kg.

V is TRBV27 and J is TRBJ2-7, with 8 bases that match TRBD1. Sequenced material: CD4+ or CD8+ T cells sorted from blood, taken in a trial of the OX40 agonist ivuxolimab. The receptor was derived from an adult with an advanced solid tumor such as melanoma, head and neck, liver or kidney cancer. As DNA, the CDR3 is TGTGCCAGCAGTCCATGGACAGGGTCCTACGAGCAGTACTTC. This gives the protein CASSPWTGSYEQYF.